The 27 T cell receptor beta chains given below trace back to one sample, sequenced in a study of blood T cell repertoires in COVID-19. Method: immunoSEQ multiplex PCR; TCRdb's copy keeps in-frame clones and lacks some. The table records roughly 100,000 clones, approximately 87% of them present only once. Input material: peripheral blood. The receptors derive from a human donor in a cohort sampled during active COVID-19.

Of note for this clone: At one end the junction does not follow the germline gene, possibly because of a read error. V is TRBV9 and J is TRBJ2-7; 9 nucleotides agree with TRBD2. Germline V gene lookup returns CDR1 SGDLS and CDR2 YYNGEE. The CDR3 runs 15 residues. CDR3 sequence reads: CARSGGGAAGGEQYF. CDR3 in DNA: TGTGCCCGCAGCGGCGGGGGCGCGGCGGGGGGGGAGCAGTACTTC.

V and J are TRBV6-6 and TRBJ2-7; 9 positions match TRBD1. CDR1 MNHNY and CDR2 SVGAGI come from the germline V gene (reference sequence). V was pared by 4 bases and J by 0 bases, with 7 bases of the junction left unmatched. This CDR3 is built from 16 residues. The CDR3 DNA reads as TGTGCCAGCAGTTCTCAACCGGGACAGGGCTCCTACGAGCAGTACTTC. This sequence encodes CASSSQPGQGSYEQYF.

V is TRBV11-2 and J is TRBJ1-5; D is unclear. V was cut by 1 base and J by 6 bases, with 7 bases left in between. CDR1 SGHAT and CDR2 FQNNGV come from the germline V gene. CDR3 size: 13 residues. CDR3 nucleotides: TGTGCCAGCAGCTTAGGTGGGAGTCAGCCCCAGCATTTT. This translates into CASSLGGSQPQHF.

The chain carries TRBV10-3 and TRBJ1-5; D remains unclear. This CDR3 region has 13 residues. Germline CDR1 reads ENHRY; CDR2 reads SYGVKD. Trimming took off 2 bases at V and 7 bases at J, with 9 bases between the two ends. CDR3 DNA: TGTGCCATCAGTGAGGAGGAGGGACAGCCCCAGCATTTT. Amino acids: CAISEEEGQPQHF.

The rearrangement links TRBV2 to TRBJ2-1, with 10 bases that match TRBD1. The CDR3 extends over 15 amino acids. Germline CDR1 and CDR2: SNHLY and FYNNEI. Losses at the gene ends were 4 bases for V and 9 bases for J; bases not matched to a gene: 9. The CDR3 protein is CASSADRGRFSEQFF. The CDR3, as DNA: TGTGCCAGCAGTGCCGACAGGGGGCGCTTTTCTGAGCAGTTCTTC.

The rearrangement uses TRBV5-1 and TRBJ2-3; D is perhaps TRBD2 (6 bases). Germline values: CDR1 SGHRS, CDR2 YFSETQ. V dropped 5 bases and J dropped 1 base, with 8 bases sitting between them. The CDR3 has 13 residues. This chain's CDR3 is CASRASGTDTQYF. The CDR3 bases are TGCGCCAGCAGGGCTAGCGGCACAGATACGCAGTATTTT. The full variable domain, its missing parts supplied by reference TRBV5-1 and TRBJ2-3, is KAGVTQTPRYLIKTRGQQVTLSCSPISGHRSVSWYQQTPGQGLQFLFEYFSETQRNKGNFPGRFSGRQFSNSRSEMNVSTLELGDSALYLCASRASGTDTQYFGPGTRLTVL.

The chain uses TRBV2 and TRBJ2-5; no clear D. The CDR3 has 14 amino acids. Trimming pared 4 bases from V and 1 base from J, leaving 10 bases between. The germline V gene encodes CDR1 SNHLY and CDR2 FYNNEI. The CDR3 region is CASSALGTQETQYF. CDR3 DNA: TGTGCCAGCAGTGCCCTAGGAACCCAAGAGACCCAGTACTTC.

This chain joins TRBV4-1 and TRBJ2-7, with D tentatively TRBD2 (5 bases). The CDR3 extends over 14 amino acids. In germline, CDR1 is MGHRA, CDR2 YSYEKL. V was trimmed by 4 bases and J by 5 bases, leaving 15 bases between them. The CDR3 protein is CASSLSGLLDEQYF. The CDR3 region has the DNA TGCGCCAGCAGCCTCAGTGGACTGTTGGACGAGCAGTACTTC.

This chain links TRBV6-5 with TRBJ2-7; 9 bases agree with TRBD1. Looked up from germline, CDR1 is MNHEY and CDR2 is SVGAGI. Unmatched junction bases numbered 3, after V lost 4 bases and J lost 2 bases. This CDR3 spans 14 amino acids. Here the CDR3 DNA reads TGTGCCAGCAGTTTGGGACAGGGTCCCTACGAGCAGTACTTC. Amino acid sequence: CASSLGQGPYEQYF.

This clone occurred a few times. This chain uses TRBV6-5 with TRBJ2-7; a weak D match, TRBD2 (5 bases). The CDR3 has 15 amino acids. Germline CDR1 reads MNHEY; CDR2 reads SVGAGI. The V end lost 4 bases, the J end lost 1 base, and 14 bases lay between the germline ends. In DNA form, the CDR3 reads TGTGCCAGCAGTTCCTTTGGACGGGGATCCTACGAGCAGTACTTC. Protein sequence: CASSSFGRGSYEQYF.

The V and J genes are TRBV6-5 and TRBJ1-3; D is perhaps TRBD1 (6 bases). Trimming left V 6 bases short and J 8 bases short, with 17 bases between. Germline CDR1 reads MNHEY; CDR2 reads SVGAGI. CDR3 size: 14 residues. In nucleotides, the CDR3 is TGTGCCAGCAGACTGGGGGGGACATTTGACACCATATATTTT. This encodes CASRLGGTFDTIYF.

The chain has TRBV4-1 and TRBJ2-3; no definite D call. Trimming took 1 base from V and 0 from J, leaving 8 bases between them. The length of the CDR3 is 15 residues. Germline CDR1 reads MGHRA; CDR2 reads YSYEKL. CDR3 protein: CASSQVLASTDTQYF. DNA for the CDR3: TGCGCCAGCAGCCAAGTCTTAGCTAGCACAGATACGCAGTATTTT.

This chain connects TRBV4-1 to TRBJ2-5, with unresolved D. V lost 0 bases to trimming and J lost 1 base, with 6 bases between them. Germline V gene lookup returns CDR1 MGHRA and CDR2 YSYEKL. The CDR3 totals 14 residues. This CDR3 is CASSQDYSQETQYF. The CDR3 DNA follows: TGCGCCAGCAGCCAAGATTACAGCCAAGAGACCCAGTACTTC.

The V and J genes are TRBV11-2 and TRBJ2-6; TRBD2 matches 10 bases. Germline V gene data show CDR1 as SGHAT and CDR2 as FQNNGV. Losses at the gene ends were 5 bases for V and 4 bases for J; bases not matched to a gene: 5. There are 16 residues in the CDR3. In DNA form, the CDR3 reads TGTGCCAGCAGCCGACTAGCGGGTTCCGGGGCCAACGTCCTGACTTTC. As protein: CASSRLAGSGANVLTF.

The chain joins TRBV5-1 to TRBJ2-5, with a possible D match to TRBD1 (5 bases). The CDR3 is 16 residues long. The V end lost 0 bases, the J end lost 1 base, and 13 bases lay between the germline ends. Per the germline V gene, CDR1 is SGHRS and CDR2 is YFSETQ. CDR3 bases: TGCGCCAGCAGCTTGGGTCTCCAGGGTTTCCAAGAGACCCAGTACTTC. This codes for CASSLGLQGFQETQYF.

The chain combines TRBV3-1 (or the pseudogene TRBV3-2) with TRBJ1-1, with no clear D. This CDR3 region has 15 residues. The germline V and J ends were trimmed by 0 bases and 8 bases, with 16 bases remaining between them. CDR1 and CDR2 from the germline V gene are LGHDT and YNNKEL (reference sequence). CDR3 DNA: TGTGCCAGCAGCCAAGAATTGGTAGGACGGGGAGAAGCTTTCTTT. It encodes CASSQELVGRGEAFF.

This clone was recorded only once. The V call is TRBV12-3 or TRBV12-4, the J call TRBJ2-2; TRBD1 might be the D (5 bases). Trimming shortened V by 5 bases and J by 9 bases, and 10 bases separated the two germline ends. This CDR3 is built from 12 residues. This CDR3 is CASSTRQRELFF. The CDR3 coding sequence is TGTGCCAGCAGTACTCGACAGAGGGAGCTGTTTTTT.

V and J are TRBV7-9 and TRBJ2-2; TRBD2 matches 14 bases. J gave up 6 bases and V 7 bases, and 13 bases lay outside the gene matches. Germline assignment: CDR1 SEHNR and CDR2 FQNEAQ (reference sequence). The CDR3 runs 18 residues. CDR3 bases: TGTGCCAGCAAGACGGGACTAGCGGGAGCGAGCTGGTCCGGGGAGCTGTTTTTT. Protein sequence: CASKTGLAGASWSGELFF.

The genes are TRBV25-1 and TRBJ2-7, with D perhaps matching TRBD1 (5 bases). Germline V lookup: CDR1 MGHDK, CDR2 SYGVNS. Between the trimmed V and J ends, which lost 2 bases and 2 bases, there was a span of 19 bases. The CDR3 covers 17 residues. CDR3 sequence (DNA): TGTGCCAGCAGTGAAGGGGCCGCAGGGTCCACAGCCTACGAGCAGTACTTC. Residues: CASSEGAAGSTAYEQYF.

The chain carries TRBV20-1 and TRBJ2-1, with a possible D match to TRBD2 (6 bases). The CDR3 is made up of 11 amino acids. V was shortened by 6 bases and J by 7 bases, with 10 bases between the two germline ends. Germline values: CDR1 DFQATT, CDR2 SNEGSKA (reference sequence). CDR3 bases: TGCAGTGCCCGGAGGGATAATGAGCAGTTCTTC. Translating gives CSARRDNEQFF.

J is TRBJ1-6 and V is TRBV6-2 or TRBV6-3; D not certain. Germline V gives CDR1 MNHEY, CDR2 SVGEGT. V was trimmed by 3 bases and J by 10 bases, leaving 19 bases between them. The CDR3 spans 16 residues. CDR3 amino acids: CASSYREAVRGSPLHF. CDR3 in DNA: TGTGCCAGCAGTTATAGGGAAGCGGTTCGGGGATCACCCCTCCACTTT.

The genes are TRBV19 and TRBJ2-1, with D possibly matching TRBD2 (5 bases). The length of the CDR3 is 13 residues. Trimming left V 6 bases short and J 1 base short, with 7 bases between. Germline V CDR1 and CDR2: LNHDA, SQIVND (reference sequence). CDR3 nucleotide sequence: TGTGCCAGTAGCCGAGGGTCCTACAATGAGCAGTTCTTC. Amino acid sequence: CASSRGSYNEQFF.

This clone was counted once. The chain combines TRBV5-6 with TRBJ1-2; no firm D call. Trimming shortened V by 4 bases and J by 3 bases, and 19 bases separated the two germline ends. Germline CDR1 is SGHDT and CDR2 is YYEEEE. This CDR3 is built from 16 residues. The CDR3 DNA reads TGTGCCAGCAGCCGGCGCGGACTCCTAAGGGACTATGGCTACACCTTC. Protein: CASSRRGLLRDYGYTF.

V usage is TRBV27 and J usage is TRBJ1-5, with D hard to call. This CDR3 is 14 amino acids long. The germline V gene encodes CDR1 MNHEY and CDR2 SMNVEV (reference sequence). Trimming cost V 3 bases and J 2 bases, with 8 bases left between them. CDR3 region: CASSFMVGNQPQHF. CDR3 DNA: TGTGCCAGCAGTTTTATGGTAGGCAATCAGCCCCAGCATTTT.

This rearrangement joins TRBV18 to TRBJ2-3; unclear D gene. This CDR3 has 18 residues. Trimming took 2 bases from V and 2 from J, leaving 20 bases between them. CDR1 and CDR2 from the germline V gene are KGHSH and LQKENI. CDR3 DNA: TGTGCCAGCTCACCATCTTTCCTAGAGCCCCCTTTCACAGATACGCAGTATTTT. Amino acid sequence: CASSPSFLEPPFTDTQYF.

The table lists this clone with a count of one. The chain couples TRBV7-6 to TRBJ2-3, with D possibly being TRBD2 (6 bases). Germline V gene data show CDR1 as SGHVS and CDR2 as FNYEAQ. Trimming stripped 4 bases from V and 3 bases from J, with 20 bases between. This CDR3 is built from 17 residues. The CDR3 DNA follows: TGTGCCAGCAGCTCCCCGGGACTTTTCACCGGGACAGATACGCAGTATTTT. The encoded protein is CASSSPGLFTGTDTQYF.

The V and J genes are TRBV5-6 and TRBJ1-1, with D perhaps TRBD1 (5 bases). The germline V gene encodes CDR1 SGHDT and CDR2 YYEEEE. This CDR3 comprises 14 residues. Trimming stripped 2 bases from V and 1 base from J, with 9 bases between. The CDR3 nucleotides read TGTGCCAGCAGCTTTTCAGGGTCGAACACTGAAGCTTTCTTT. Translating gives CASSFSGSNTEAFF.